Here is one TCR beta chain with its context. There are 15 residues in the CDR3. V gave up 4 bases and J gave up 2 bases, with 12 bases separating them. The germline gives CDR1 LNHDA, CDR2 SQIVND (reference sequence). This specimen comes from a study of preoperative IRX-2 immunotherapy in early breast cancer. Method: immunoSEQ multiplex PCR; TCRdb's copy keeps in-frame clones and lacks some. The repertoire holds some 30,000 clones, with under 90% as singletons. Treatment specified: preoperative locoregional IRX-2 cytokine immunotherapy. Preoperative locoregional IRX-2 cytokine immunotherapy was tested in the phase Ib source study.

This sample comprised tumor tissue, obtained after IRX-2 immunotherapy. This receptor was identified in a human donor with breast cancer. V and J are TRBV19 and TRBJ1-3; a weak D match, TRBD1 (5 bases). For the CDR3, the DNA is TGTGCCAGTAGTACATCCGGGGGGGCTGGAAACACCATATATTTT. As protein: CASSTSGGAGNTIYF.